The 26 T cell receptor beta chains below come from one sample, sequenced in a study of T cell repertoires and HLA-DP antigens. Profiling relied on immunoSEQ multiplex PCR, and the TCRdb table lists in-frame clones only, not all of them. The sample holds 85,000 to 90,000 clones, roughly 86% seen once. For these receptors, no antigen is known. The sequenced sample was CD4+ T cells from PBMCs. Receptors were obtained from a man aged 50-59 years in good health and CMV-seronegative.

The gene calls are TRBV18 and TRBJ1-2; D may be TRBD1 (5 bases). The CDR3 is 15 residues long. Trimming pared 0 bases from V and 5 bases from J, leaving 13 bases between. CDR1 is KGHSH and CDR2 is LQKENI in the germline V gene. CDR3: CASSPPNQGGYGYTF. The CDR3 DNA follows: TGTGCCAGCTCACCACCGAATCAGGGAGGGTATGGCTACACCTTC.

The J gene is TRBJ1-1, the V gene TRBV4-1, with D uncertain. Trimming stripped 2 bases from V and 12 bases from J, with 19 bases between. The CDR3 is 14 amino acids. Germline lookup yields CDR1 MGHRA and CDR2 YSYEKL. The CDR3 protein is CASSQRLGPVLSFF. The CDR3 DNA follows: TGCGCCAGCAGCCAACGTCTTGGTCCGGTCTTGTCTTTCTTT.

The rearrangement joins TRBV7-2 to TRBJ1-5; perhaps TRBD1 as D (6 bases). The V end lost 3 bases, the J end lost 4 bases, and 13 bases lay between the germline ends. Per germline, CDR1 SGHTA and CDR2 FQGNSA. The length of the CDR3 is 15 residues. The CDR3 loop reads CASSLGAAGNQPQHF. The CDR3 DNA reads as TGTGCCAGCAGCTTGGGGGCGGCTGGTAATCAGCCCCAGCATTTT.

This clone is deemed medium-sized. J is TRBJ2-7 and V is TRBV5-8, with D unclear. This CDR3 is built from 11 residues. Per germline, CDR1 SGHTS and CDR2 YDEGEE. V dropped 3 bases and J dropped 6 bases, with 7 bases sitting between them. The CDR3 here is CASSYRTEQYF. As DNA, the CDR3 is TGTGCCAGCAGCTATAGGACCGAGCAGTACTTC.

The V call is TRBV7-2, the J call TRBJ2-5; 12 bases match TRBD1. This CDR3 contains 15 residues. Germline CDR1 reads SGHTA; CDR2 reads FQGNSA. V lost 5 bases and J lost 6; bases outside the gene matches: 7. The CDR3 DNA is TGTGCCAGCAGCGGCGGGACAGGGGGCGCGAAGACCCAGTACTTC. Translated, it gives CASSGGTGGAKTQYF.

The rearrangement uses TRBV6-6 and TRBJ2-3; the match to TRBD1 covers 7 bases. V lost 5 bases and J lost 2; bases outside the gene matches: 10. CDR3 length equals 16 residues. CDR1 is MNHNY and CDR2 is SVGAGI in the germline V gene (reference sequence). CDR3 region: CASSRRDSPTTDTQYF. The CDR3 nucleotides read TGTGCCAGCAGTAGAAGGGACAGCCCCACCACAGATACGCAGTATTTT.

The chain uses TRBV4-1 and TRBJ1-2, with 7 bases lining up with TRBD1. Germline CDR1 reads MGHRA; CDR2 reads YSYEKL. This CDR3 comprises 13 residues. V lost 5 bases and J lost 3; bases outside the gene matches: 3. CDR3 protein: CASSIGQDYGYTF. The CDR3 coding sequence is TGCGCCAGCAGCATCGGACAGGACTATGGCTACACCTTC.

This clone was seen a single time. CDR3 sequence reads: CASSSGLAGTYEQYF. CDR3 bases: TGTGCCAGCTCAAGCGGACTAGCGGGGACCTACGAGCAGTACTTC. The chain carries TRBV18 and TRBJ2-7; 12 bases match TRBD2. Germline loops: CDR1 KGHSH, CDR2 LQKENI. The ends lost 5 bases at V and 2 bases at J; junction bases unmatched: 4. The CDR3 spans 15 residues.

This clone was counted once. The chain combines TRBV28 with TRBJ1-1; D ambiguous. Germline V gene sequence: CDR1 MDHEN, CDR2 SYDVKM. Trimming shortened V by 5 bases and J by 1 base, and 14 bases separated the two germline ends. This CDR3 is 15 amino acids long. The CDR3 nucleotides are TGTGCCAGCAGTCCGACAAACCGGCGGAACACTGAAGCTTTCTTT. Protein product: CASSPTNRRNTEAFF.

The chain employs TRBV5-1 and TRBJ2-3; TRBD2 agrees at 8 bases. This CDR3 comprises 14 residues. The germline gives CDR1 SGHRS, CDR2 YFSETQ. The V segment lost 2 bases and the J segment 3 bases; nucleotides outside the gene matches: 2. The CDR3 DNA reads TGCGCCAGCAGCTTCTCTAGCGGGACAGATACGCAGTATTTT. Protein product: CASSFSSGTDTQYF.

The chain carries TRBV6-5 and TRBJ2-5, with TRBD1 as a possible D gene (5 bases). The V gene's germline CDR1 is MNHEY and CDR2 SVGAGI. The V end was cut by 7 bases, the J end by 4 bases, with 19 bases between. CDR3 length equals 15 residues. CDR3 residues: CASTRSGRAIETQYF. The CDR3 DNA reads TGTGCCAGCACCCGGTCAGGCAGGGCTATAGAGACCCAGTACTTC.

V usage is TRBV10-3 and J usage is TRBJ2-3; 8 bases agree with TRBD1. Germline assignment: CDR1 ENHRY and CDR2 SYGVKD. The CDR3 runs 16 residues. V shed 3 bases, J shed 3 bases, and the junction held 8 bases outside the gene matches. The DNA for the CDR3 is TGTGCCATCAGTGATTTCAGGGGGCAGGGAACAGATACGCAGTATTTT. Protein sequence: CAISDFRGQGTDTQYF.

The V call is TRBV30, the J call TRBJ2-7; D unclear. V was pared by 1 base and J by 3 bases, with 4 bases between. The CDR3 totals 11 residues. Germline CDR1 and CDR2: GTSNPN and SVGIG (reference sequence). CDR3 bases: TGTGCCTGGAGTGACGACTACGAGCAGTACTTC. This gives the protein CAWSDDYEQYF.

The chain joins TRBV7-2 to TRBJ1-4; tentative D call: TRBD1 (6 bases). This CDR3 comprises 15 residues. Looked up from germline, CDR1 is SGHTA and CDR2 is FQGNSA. The V gene lost 3 bases and the J gene lost 2 bases, with 10 bases spanning the gap. In DNA form, the CDR3 reads TGTGCCAGCAGCTTTTCGAGGGGGACTAATGAAAAACTGTTTTTT. The encoded protein is CASSFSRGTNEKLFF.

The chain employs TRBV29-1 and TRBJ2-7; D uncertain. The V and J ends lost 4 bases and 7 bases respectively, with 8 bases between them. CDR3 length equals 10 residues. CDR1 and CDR2 from the germline V gene are SQVTM and ANQGSEA. The CDR3 DNA reads TGCAGCGTTGTGTCAGTTGAGCAGTACTTC. The encoded protein is CSVVSVEQYF.

The chain couples TRBV2 to TRBJ1-1, with D perhaps matching TRBD1 (5 bases). V lost 6 bases and J lost 4, with 15 bases in between. This CDR3 is built from 14 residues. Germline assignment: CDR1 SNHLY and CDR2 FYNNEI. CDR3 region: CASSARPGGTEAFF. The CDR3 DNA follows: TGTGCCAGCAGCGCGCGGCCGGGGGGCACTGAAGCTTTCTTT.

The chain recombines TRBV7-9 with TRBJ1-1; 7 bases map to TRBD1. Germline CDR1 and CDR2: SEHNR and FQNEAQ (reference sequence). The CDR3 covers 14 residues. J was trimmed by 1 base and V by 5 bases; bases with no gene match: 4. For the CDR3, the DNA is TGTGCCAGCAGCCCGGGACAGAAGAACACTGAAGCTTTCTTT. This codes for CASSPGQKNTEAFF.

The chain joins TRBV7-9 to TRBJ1-4, with D unresolved. V was trimmed by 2 bases and J by 2 bases, leaving 9 bases between them. The CDR3 contains 15 residues. CDR1 SEHNR and CDR2 FQNEAQ come from the germline V gene (reference sequence). CDR3: CASSLTQTTNEKLFF. The CDR3 DNA follows: TGTGCCAGCAGCTTAACGCAGACGACTAATGAAAAACTGTTTTTT.

Notes on this clone: At one of its ends the junction is not consistent with the germline gene, which may arise from a read error. V is TRBV29-1 and J is TRBJ2-1; possibly TRBD1 for D (5 bases). The CDR3 has 17 residues. Germline-derived CDR1 and CDR2 are SQVTM and ANQGSEA. The CDR3 DNA reads TGCAGCGCTGAAGGTGGGGCGCGACGAGGCTCCTACAATGAGCAGTTCTTC. Translation gives CSAEGGARRGSYNEQFF.

This clone was seen only once. The chain employs TRBV21-1 and TRBJ2-5; the table's D call of TRBD1 was not tested on the DNA. TRBV21-1 is a listed pseudogene. This CDR3 comprises 13 residues. The CDR3 DNA sequence: TGTGCCAGCAGCACATACAGAGAAGAGACCCAGTACTTC. It encodes CASSTYREETQYF.

The chain has TRBV6-4 and TRBJ2-7, with 11 bases identical to TRBD2. Germline assignment: CDR1 MRHNA and CDR2 SNTAGT. This CDR3 comprises 13 residues. With 10 bases clipped from V and 4 bases from J, the junction kept 6 bases outside the gene matches. Here the CDR3 reads CANLLAGVYEQYF. CDR3 bases: TGTGCCAACCTACTAGCGGGGGTATACGAGCAGTACTTC.

J is TRBJ1-1 and V is TRBV9; no definite D call. The CDR3 consists of 14 residues. CDR1 and CDR2 (germline): SGDLS, YYNGEE. The V end lost 0 bases, the J end lost 1 base, and 7 bases lay between the germline ends. CDR3 DNA: TGTGCCAGCAGCGTAGGATGGGGGAACACTGAAGCTTTCTTT. This gives the protein CASSVGWGNTEAFF.

The V and J genes are TRBV29-1 and TRBJ2-3, with D unclear. The ends were cut back, 6 bases at V and 2 bases at J, with 15 bases in the middle. The CDR3 runs to 14 residues. In germline, CDR1 is SQVTM, CDR2 ANQGSEA. CDR3 nucleotide sequence: TGCAGCGTGTTCGAAAGGGCCCACACAGATACGCAGTATTTT. Encoded protein: CSVFERAHTDTQYF.

Of note for this clone: An end of the junction differs from the germline gene, which may be a read error. The chain couples TRBV6-6 to TRBJ1-5; D gene unclear. From germline, CDR1 is MNHNY and CDR2 SVGAGI (reference sequence). The CDR3 is 12 residues long. CDR3: CASSHSLQPQHF. In DNA form, the CDR3 reads TGTGCCAGCAGTCACTCTCTTCAGCCCCAGCATTTT.

The gene calls are TRBV18 and TRBJ1-2; tentative D call: TRBD1 (5 bases). The V end was cut by 3 bases, the J end by 8 bases, with 13 bases between. CDR3 length: 13 amino acids. Germline V gene data show CDR1 as KGHSH and CDR2 as LQKENI. The CDR3 reads CASSPDLGLGYTF. CDR3 in DNA: TGTGCCAGCTCACCGGACTTGGGGCTGGGCTACACCTTC.

This clone showed up just once. The chain is built from TRBV13 and TRBJ1-1; 10 nucleotides agree with TRBD1. The V gene end was trimmed by 6 bases and the J gene end by 1 base; junction bases not matched to a gene: 2. This CDR3 is built from 14 residues. The germline CDR1 and CDR2 sequences are PRHDT and FYEKMQ (reference sequence). Here the CDR3 reads CASRGTGANTEAFF. The CDR3 region has the DNA TGTGCCAGCAGAGGGACAGGGGCGAACACTGAAGCTTTCTTT.